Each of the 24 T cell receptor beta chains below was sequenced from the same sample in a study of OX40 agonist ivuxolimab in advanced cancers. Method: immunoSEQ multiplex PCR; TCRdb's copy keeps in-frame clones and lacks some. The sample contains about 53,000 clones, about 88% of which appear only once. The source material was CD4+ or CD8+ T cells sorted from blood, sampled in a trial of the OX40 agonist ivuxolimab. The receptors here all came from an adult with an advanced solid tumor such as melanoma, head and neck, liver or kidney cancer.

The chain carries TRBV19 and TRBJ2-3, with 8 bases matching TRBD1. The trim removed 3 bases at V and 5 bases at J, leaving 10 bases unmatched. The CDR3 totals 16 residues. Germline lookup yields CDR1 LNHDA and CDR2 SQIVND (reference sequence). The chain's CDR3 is CASSMLRTGLGDTQYF. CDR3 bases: TGTGCCAGTAGTATGCTCAGGACAGGGTTAGGAGATACGCAGTATTTT.

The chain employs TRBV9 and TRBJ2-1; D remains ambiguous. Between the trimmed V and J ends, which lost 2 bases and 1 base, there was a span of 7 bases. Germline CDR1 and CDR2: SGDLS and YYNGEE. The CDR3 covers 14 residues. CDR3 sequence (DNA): TGTGCCAGCAGCGTTTTCGGTTCCTACAATGAGCAGTTCTTC. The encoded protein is CASSVFGSYNEQFF.

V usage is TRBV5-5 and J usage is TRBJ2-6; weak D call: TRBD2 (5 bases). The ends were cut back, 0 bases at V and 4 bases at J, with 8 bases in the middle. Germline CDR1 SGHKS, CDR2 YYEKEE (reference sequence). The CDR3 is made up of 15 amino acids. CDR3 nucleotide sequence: TGTGCCAGCAGCTTGGGAGGGCACGGGGCCAACGTCCTGACTTTC. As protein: CASSLGGHGANVLTF.

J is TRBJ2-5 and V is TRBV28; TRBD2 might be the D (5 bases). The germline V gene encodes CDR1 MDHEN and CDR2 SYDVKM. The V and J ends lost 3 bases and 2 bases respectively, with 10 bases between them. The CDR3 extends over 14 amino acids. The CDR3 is CASSFPRGQETQYF. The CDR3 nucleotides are TGTGCCAGCAGTTTCCCTAGAGGGCAAGAGACCCAGTACTTC.

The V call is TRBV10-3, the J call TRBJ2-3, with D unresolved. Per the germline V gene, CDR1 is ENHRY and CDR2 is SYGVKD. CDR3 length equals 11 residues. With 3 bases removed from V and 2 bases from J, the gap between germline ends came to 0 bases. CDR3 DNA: TGTGCCATCAGTGACACAGATACGCAGTATTTT. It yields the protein CAISDTDTQYF.

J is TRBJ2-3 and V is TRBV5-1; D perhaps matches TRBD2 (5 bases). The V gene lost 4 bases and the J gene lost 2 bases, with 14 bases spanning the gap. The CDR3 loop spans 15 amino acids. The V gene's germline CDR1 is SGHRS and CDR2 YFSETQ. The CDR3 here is CASSPGSRITDTQYF. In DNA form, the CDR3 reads TGCGCCAGCAGCCCGGGGTCGCGCATCACAGATACGCAGTATTTT.

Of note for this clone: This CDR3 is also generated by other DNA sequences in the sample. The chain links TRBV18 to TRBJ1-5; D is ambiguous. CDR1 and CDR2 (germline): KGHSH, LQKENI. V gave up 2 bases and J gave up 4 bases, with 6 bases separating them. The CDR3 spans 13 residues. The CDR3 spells CASSPGLNQPQHF. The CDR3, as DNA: TGTGCCAGCTCACCAGGGCTGAATCAGCCCCAGCATTTT.

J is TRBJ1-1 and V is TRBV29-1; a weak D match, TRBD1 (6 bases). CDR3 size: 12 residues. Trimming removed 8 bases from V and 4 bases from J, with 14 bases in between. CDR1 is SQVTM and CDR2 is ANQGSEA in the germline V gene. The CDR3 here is CSTIQGGTEAFF. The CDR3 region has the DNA TGCAGCACCATACAGGGCGGCACTGAAGCTTTCTTT.

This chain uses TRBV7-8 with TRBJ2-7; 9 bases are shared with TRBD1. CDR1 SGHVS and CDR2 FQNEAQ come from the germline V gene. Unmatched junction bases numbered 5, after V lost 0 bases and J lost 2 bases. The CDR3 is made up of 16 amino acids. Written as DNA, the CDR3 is TGTGCCAGCAGCTTAGCGGGACAGGGTGCCACCTACGAGCAGTACTTC. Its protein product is CASSLAGQGATYEQYF.

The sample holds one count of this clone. CDR3 in amino acids: CASSVEAGGQPQHF. The CDR3 region has the DNA TGTGCCAGCAGCGTAGAGGCAGGGGGCCAGCCCCAGCATTTT. The chain employs TRBV9 and TRBJ1-5; 8 bases agree with TRBD1. Germline trimming cut 0 bases from V and 7 bases from J; bases unmatched to any gene: 3. The CDR3 covers 14 residues. CDR1 and CDR2 (germline): SGDLS, YYNGEE.

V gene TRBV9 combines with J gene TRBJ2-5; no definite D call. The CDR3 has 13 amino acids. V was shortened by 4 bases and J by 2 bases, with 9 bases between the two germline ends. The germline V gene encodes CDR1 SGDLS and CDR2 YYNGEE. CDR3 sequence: CASSRDLQETQYF. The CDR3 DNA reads TGTGCCAGCAGCCGCGACCTTCAAGAGACCCAGTACTTC.

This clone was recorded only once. The CDR3 loop reads CAWSAPTGEWSPLHF. The CDR3 DNA follows: TGTGCCTGGAGTGCCCCGACAGGGGAGTGGTCACCCCTCCACTTT. The chain carries TRBV30 and TRBJ1-6; TRBD1 matches at 8 bases. This CDR3 is 15 amino acids long. After removal of 1 base from V and 10 bases from J, the junction contained 9 bases not matched to a gene. Germline V gene sequence: CDR1 GTSNPN, CDR2 SVGIG (reference sequence).

The CDR3 DNA reads as TGTGCCAGCAGCAAAGCCAAGACCCAGTACTTC. Encoded protein: CASSKAKTQYF. This chain links TRBV2 with TRBJ2-5, with unresolved D. V lost 6 bases, J lost 6 bases, and 8 bases lay in between. This CDR3 has 11 amino acids. From germline, CDR1 is SNHLY and CDR2 FYNNEI.

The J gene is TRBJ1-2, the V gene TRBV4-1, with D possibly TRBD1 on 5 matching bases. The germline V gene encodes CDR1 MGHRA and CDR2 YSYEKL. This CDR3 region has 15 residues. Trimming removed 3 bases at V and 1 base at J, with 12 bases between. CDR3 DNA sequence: TGCGCCAGCAGCCAGGTTCAGACAGTTAACTATGGCTACACCTTC. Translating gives CASSQVQTVNYGYTF.

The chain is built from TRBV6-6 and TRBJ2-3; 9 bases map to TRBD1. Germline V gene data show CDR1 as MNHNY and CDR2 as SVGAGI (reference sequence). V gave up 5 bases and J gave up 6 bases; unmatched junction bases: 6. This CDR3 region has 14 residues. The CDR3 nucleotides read TGTGCCAGCAGTATAGGACAGGGGAGTGATACGCAGTATTTT. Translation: CASSIGQGSDTQYF.

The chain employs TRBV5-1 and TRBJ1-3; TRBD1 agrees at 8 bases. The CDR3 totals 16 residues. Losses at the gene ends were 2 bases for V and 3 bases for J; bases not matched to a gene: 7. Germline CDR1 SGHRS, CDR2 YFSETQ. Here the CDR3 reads CASSFTGGEGGNTIYF. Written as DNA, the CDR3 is TGCGCCAGCAGCTTTACAGGGGGTGAAGGTGGAAACACCATATATTTT.

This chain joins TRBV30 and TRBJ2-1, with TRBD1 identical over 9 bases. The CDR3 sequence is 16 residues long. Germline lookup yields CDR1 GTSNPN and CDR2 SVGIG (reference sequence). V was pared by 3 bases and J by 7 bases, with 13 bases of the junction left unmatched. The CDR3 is CAWRQRQGEVRNEQFF. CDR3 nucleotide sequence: TGTGCCTGGAGACAAAGACAGGGGGAGGTCAGGAATGAGCAGTTCTTC.

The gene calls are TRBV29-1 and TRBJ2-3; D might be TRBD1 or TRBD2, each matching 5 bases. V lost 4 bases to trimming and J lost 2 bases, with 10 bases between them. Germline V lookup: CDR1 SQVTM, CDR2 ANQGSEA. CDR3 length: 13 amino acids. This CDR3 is CSVAGRITDTQYF. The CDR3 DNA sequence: TGCAGCGTTGCGGGACGGATCACAGATACGCAGTATTTT.

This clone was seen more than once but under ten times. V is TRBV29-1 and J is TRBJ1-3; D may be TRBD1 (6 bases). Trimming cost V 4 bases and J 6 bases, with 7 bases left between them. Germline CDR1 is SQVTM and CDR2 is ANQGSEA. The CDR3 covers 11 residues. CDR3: CSVGDINTIYF. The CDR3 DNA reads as TGCAGCGTTGGGGACATAAACACCATATATTTT.

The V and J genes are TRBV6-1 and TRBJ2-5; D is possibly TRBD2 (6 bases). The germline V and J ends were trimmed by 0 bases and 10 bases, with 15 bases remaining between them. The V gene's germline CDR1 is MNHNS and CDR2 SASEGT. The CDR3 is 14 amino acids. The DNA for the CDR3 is TGTGCCAGCAGTGAAGCGCGTCTCCTCGGGGGCCAGTACTTC. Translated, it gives CASSEARLLGGQYF.

CDR3 region: CSVGDTGELFF. CDR3 nucleotide sequence: TGCAGCGTTGGGGACACCGGGGAGCTGTTTTTT. The chain has TRBV29-1 and TRBJ2-2; D remains unclear. Trimming shortened V by 4 bases and J by 3 bases, and 3 bases separated the two germline ends. There are 11 residues in the CDR3. Germline V lookup: CDR1 SQVTM, CDR2 ANQGSEA.

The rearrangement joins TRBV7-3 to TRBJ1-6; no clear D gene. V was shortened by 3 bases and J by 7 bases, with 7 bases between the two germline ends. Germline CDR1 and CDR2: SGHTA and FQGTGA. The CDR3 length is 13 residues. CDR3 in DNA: TGTGCCAGCAGCTTTGACGGGAATTCACCCCTCCACTTT. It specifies CASSFDGNSPLHF. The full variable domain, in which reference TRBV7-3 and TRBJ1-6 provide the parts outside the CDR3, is GAGVSQTPSNKVTEKGKYVELRCDPISGHTALYWYRQSLGQGPEFLIYFQGTGAADDSGLPNDRFFAVRPEGSVSTLKIQRTERGDSAVYLCASSFDGNSPLHFGNGTRLTVT.

DNA of the CDR3: TGTGCCTGGACCCCGACAGGGGAGTCGCGGGGCTACACCTTC. It translates to CAWTPTGESRGYTF. This chain joins TRBV30 and TRBJ1-2; the match to TRBD1 covers 8 bases. The germline gives CDR1 GTSNPN, CDR2 SVGIG (reference sequence). The V gene end was trimmed by 4 bases and the J gene end by 8 bases; junction bases not matched to a gene: 12. This CDR3 is 14 amino acids long.

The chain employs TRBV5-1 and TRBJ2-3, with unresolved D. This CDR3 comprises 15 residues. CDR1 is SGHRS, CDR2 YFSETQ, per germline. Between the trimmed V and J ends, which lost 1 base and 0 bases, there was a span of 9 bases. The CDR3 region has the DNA TGCGCCAGCAGCTTGTCACCGCAGAGCACAGATACGCAGTATTTT. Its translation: CASSLSPQSTDTQYF.